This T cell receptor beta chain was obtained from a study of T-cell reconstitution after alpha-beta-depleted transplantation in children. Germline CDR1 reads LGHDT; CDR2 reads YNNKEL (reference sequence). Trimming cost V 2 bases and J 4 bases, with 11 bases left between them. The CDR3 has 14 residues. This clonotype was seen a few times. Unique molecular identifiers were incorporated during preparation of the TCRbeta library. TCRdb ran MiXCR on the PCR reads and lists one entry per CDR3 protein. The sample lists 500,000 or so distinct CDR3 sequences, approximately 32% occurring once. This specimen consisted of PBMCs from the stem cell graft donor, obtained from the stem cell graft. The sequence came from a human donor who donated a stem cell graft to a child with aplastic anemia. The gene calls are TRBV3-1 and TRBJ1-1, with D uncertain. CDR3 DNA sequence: TGTGCCAGCAGCCAACCGTCCTTGGGCACTGAAGCTTTCTTT. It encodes CASSQPSLGTEAFF.